This passage covers 18 T cell receptor beta chains from one sample sequenced in a study of blood T cell repertoires in COVID-19. Only in-frame clones appear in the TCRdb table, and some are missing; sequencing was by immunoSEQ multiplex PCR. This sample yields 330,000 or so clones, of which roughly 87% are seen a single time; about 2.7% belongs to the top ten. The source material was PBMCs or T cells enriched from blood (not recorded which). The receptors come from a woman aged 25 to 45 who had recovered from COVID-19.

The gene calls are TRBV24-1 and TRBJ2-1, with 13 bases fitting TRBD2. Trimming took 4 bases from V and 8 from J; bases not matched to a gene: 7. The CDR3 consists of 16 residues. In germline, CDR1 is KGHDR, CDR2 SFDVKD. CDR3 in amino acids: CATSDDGLAGVDEQFF. In nucleotides, the CDR3 is TGTGCCACCAGTGACGATGGACTAGCGGGAGTCGATGAGCAGTTCTTC.

The chain couples TRBV5-1 to TRBJ1-2; 12 nucleotides match TRBD1. V lost 5 bases and J lost 6; bases outside the gene matches: 5. CDR1 is SGHRS, CDR2 YFSETQ, per germline. CDR3 length equals 14 residues. The CDR3 reads CASRPGTGGDGYTF. In nucleotides, the CDR3 is TGCGCCAGCAGGCCCGGGACAGGGGGCGATGGCTACACCTTC. The entire variable domain, with the rest obtained from reference TRBV5-1 and TRBJ1-2, is as follows: KAGVTQTPRYLIKTRGQQVTLSCSPISGHRSVSWYQQTPGQGLQFLFEYFSETQRNKGNFPGRFSGRQFSNSRSEMNVSTLELGDSALYLCASRPGTGGDGYTFGSGTRLTVV.

The chain employs TRBV7-9 and TRBJ1-6; 8 nucleotides align to TRBD1. J gave up 0 bases and V 1 base, and 5 bases lay outside the gene matches. Per germline, CDR1 SEHNR and CDR2 FQNEAQ (reference sequence). The CDR3 is made up of 18 amino acids. The CDR3 region has the DNA TGTGCCAGCAGCTTAGATCGGACAGGGCTCTCCTATAATTCACCCCTCCACTTT. Amino acids: CASSLDRTGLSYNSPLHF.

This clone was observed once. The V call is TRBV2, the J call TRBJ2-3; no clear D. The germline V gene encodes CDR1 SNHLY and CDR2 FYNNEI. V was shortened by 3 bases and J by 6 bases, with 7 bases between the two germline ends. This CDR3 has 12 amino acids. This chain's CDR3 is CASSDFRDTQYF. The CDR3 region has the DNA TGTGCCAGCAGTGACTTCCGGGATACGCAGTATTTT.

The CDR3 DNA is TGCGCCAGCAGCCAGGCTCGGGACAGTAGGAACTCTGGAAACACCATATATTTT. The encoded protein is CASSQARDSRNSGNTIYF. The rearrangement uses TRBV4-1 and TRBJ1-3, with 7 nucleotides matching TRBD1. CDR1 and CDR2 from the germline V gene are MGHRA and YSYEKL. The V segment lost 3 bases and the J segment 0 bases; nucleotides outside the gene matches: 11. The CDR3 runs 18 residues.

This clone was recorded only once. Written as DNA, the CDR3 is TGTGCCAGCAGCCAAGATGAGGGGGGGCCAGAGACCCAGTACTTC. Residues: CASSQDEGGPETQYF. The chain links TRBV4-2 to TRBJ2-5; D possibly corresponds to TRBD2 (7 bases). Germline V lookup: CDR1 LGHNA, CDR2 YNFKEQ. The CDR3 consists of 15 residues. The V gene lost 0 bases and the J gene lost 4 bases, with 12 bases spanning the gap.

Only one count was recorded for this clone. The V gene is TRBV18, the J gene TRBJ2-1; 10 bases map to TRBD1. In germline, CDR1 is KGHSH, CDR2 LQKENI. The length of the CDR3 is 16 residues. V gave up 3 bases and J gave up 2 bases; unmatched junction bases: 4. CDR3 sequence (DNA): TGTGCCAGCTCACCGCAGACAGGGGGCGCCTACAATGAGCAGTTCTTC. Residues: CASSPQTGGAYNEQFF.

The rearrangement links TRBV9 to TRBJ1-4, with a tentative D call TRBD1 (6 bases). The V gene lost 2 bases and the J gene lost 3 bases, with 11 bases spanning the gap. The CDR3 totals 15 residues. Germline-derived CDR1 and CDR2 are SGDLS and YYNGEE. The chain's CDR3 is CASSVTGSSNEKLFF. Written as DNA, the CDR3 is TGTGCCAGCAGCGTCACAGGGTCGTCTAATGAAAAACTGTTTTTT.

The chain employs TRBV9 and TRBJ2-2; 7 nucleotides match TRBD2. The CDR3 consists of 16 residues. Germline loops: CDR1 SGDLS, CDR2 YYNGEE. With V trimmed by 4 bases and J by 4 bases, 10 bases remained unmatched. The CDR3 here is CASSKAGGGTTGELFF. The CDR3 DNA is TGTGCCAGCAGCAAAGCAGGCGGGGGTACCACCGGGGAGCTGTTTTTT.

The CDR3 DNA follows: TGTGCCAGCAGGAACAACGGGTACTCCTACGAGCAGTACTTC. It codes for CASRNNGYSYEQYF. The chain combines TRBV27 with TRBJ2-7, with D uncertain. This CDR3 is 14 amino acids long. The germline gives CDR1 MNHEY, CDR2 SMNVEV (reference sequence). The V and J ends lost 6 bases and 0 bases respectively, with 12 bases between them.

The genes are TRBV9 and TRBJ2-7, with TRBD1 identical over 7 bases. The V and J ends lost 0 bases and 2 bases, in that order; junction bases with no gene match: 8. The CDR3 contains 16 residues. In germline, CDR1 is SGDLS, CDR2 YYNGEE. CDR3 residues: CASSVAPGTATYEQYF. The DNA of the CDR3 is TGTGCCAGCAGCGTAGCCCCTGGGACAGCTACCTACGAGCAGTACTTC.

The rearrangement joins TRBV29-1 to TRBJ1-1; 7 nucleotides agree with TRBD1. The CDR3 extends over 12 amino acids. Germline V CDR1 and CDR2: SQVTM, ANQGSEA. V shed 6 bases and J 4 bases; nucleotides not matched to a gene: 5. CDR3 nucleotides: TGCAGCGTAATCCAGGGGGGCACTGAAGCTTTCTTT. This translates into CSVIQGGTEAFF.

This clone was recorded a few times. The chain is built from TRBV6-1 and TRBJ2-7; 12 bases line up with TRBD1. Germline V CDR1 and CDR2: MNHNS, SASEGT. V gave up 3 bases and J gave up 7 bases; unmatched junction bases: 4. This CDR3 has 14 residues. CDR3 protein: CASSEGQGAGEQYF. CDR3 nucleotides: TGTGCCAGCAGTGAGGGACAGGGGGCCGGGGAGCAGTACTTC.

The chain employs TRBV7-2 and TRBJ2-1; D is possibly TRBD2 (5 bases). CDR1 SGHTA and CDR2 FQGNSA come from the germline V gene. This CDR3 comprises 14 residues. The V end was cut by 8 bases, the J end by 0 bases, with 11 bases between. In DNA, the CDR3 is TGTGCCAGCGGCCGGGATTTCTCCTACAATGAGCAGTTCTTC. Translating gives CASGRDFSYNEQFF.

The chain joins TRBV7-8 to TRBJ2-5; 8 bases match TRBD2. Germline V CDR1 and CDR2: SGHVS, FQNEAQ. V shed 5 bases, J shed 3 bases, and the junction held 17 bases outside the gene matches. This CDR3 spans 18 amino acids. The CDR3: CASSQRTYRLAKKETQYF. The CDR3 nucleotides read TGTGCCAGCAGCCAGCGAACCTACAGACTAGCGAAGAAAGAGACCCAGTACTTC.

This sequence joins TRBV10-3 and TRBJ2-2, with 10 bases aligning to TRBD2. J gave up 6 bases and V 6 bases, and 4 bases lay outside the gene matches. CDR1 ENHRY and CDR2 SYGVKD come from the germline V gene. The CDR3 length is 14 residues. The CDR3 DNA is TGTGCCATCAGAAAAAGCGGGGGGGCCGGGGAGCTGTTTTTT. Its translation: CAIRKSGGAGELFF.

This chain joins TRBV5-1 and TRBJ2-5; 8 bases fit TRBD2. From germline, CDR1 is SGHRS and CDR2 YFSETQ. The V and J ends lost 0 bases and 5 bases, in that order; junction bases with no gene match: 9. The CDR3 spans 16 residues. The CDR3 DNA follows: TGCGCCAGCAGCTTGGCCGGAAGCGGGAGTTCTGAGACCCAGTACTTC. Protein: CASSLAGSGSSETQYF.

The chain combines TRBV11-2 with TRBJ2-7; D gene unclear. Germline assignment: CDR1 SGHAT and CDR2 FQNNGV. The CDR3 runs 11 residues. Between the trimmed V and J ends, which lost 4 bases and 3 bases, there was a span of 4 bases. The CDR3 sequence is CASSWHYEQYF. The CDR3 region has the DNA TGTGCCAGCAGCTGGCACTACGAGCAGTACTTC.